Each of the 31 T cell receptor beta chains below was sequenced from the same sample in a study of T cells after posttransplantation cyclophosphamide. Only in-frame clones appear in the TCRdb table, and some are missing; sequencing was by immunoSEQ multiplex PCR. The sample lists 23,000 or so clones, 70% to 90% occurring once. Controls had myeloablative marrow grafts with methotrexate and calcineurin inhibitor, sampled at 1 year. This material consisted of PBMCs, taken around 53 weeks after allogeneic stem cell transplant with calcineurin inhibitor and methotrexate. These receptors were collected from a female patient aged 30 to 40 who received an allogeneic stem cell transplant from an unrelated donor, was CMV-positive, and had acute and chronic GVHD. The graft donor may be the source of some T cells.

V is TRBV20-1 and J is TRBJ1-2; possible D gene TRBD1, 6 bases. Germline V CDR1 and CDR2: DFQATT, SNEGSKA (reference sequence). The CDR3 sequence is 10 residues long. V lost 6 bases to trimming and J lost 10 bases, with 12 bases between them. The CDR3 bases are TGCAGTGCCTGGGACACCGACTACACCTTC. Protein product: CSAWDTDYTF.

A few counts support this clone. The chain joins TRBV19 to TRBJ1-1, with D maybe TRBD1 (6 bases). The germline V gene encodes CDR1 LNHDA and CDR2 SQIVND (reference sequence). CDR3 length: 14 residues. V was trimmed by 3 bases and J by 10 bases, leaving 18 bases between them. The CDR3 loop is CASSILGGVGGAFF. In DNA form, the CDR3 reads TGTGCCAGTAGTATTCTTGGGGGAGTAGGGGGAGCTTTCTTT.

This chain joins TRBV30 and TRBJ1-1; 7 bases are shared with TRBD1. V was pared by 2 bases and J by 1 base, with 4 bases of the junction left unmatched. CDR1 and CDR2 from the germline V gene are GTSNPN and SVGIG (reference sequence). The CDR3 is 14 residues long. The CDR3 nucleotides read TGTGCCTGGAGTACCGGGACAGCGAACACTGAAGCTTTCTTT. It yields the protein CAWSTGTANTEAFF.

This clone turned up a few times. This chain uses TRBV11-2 with TRBJ1-2; D ambiguous. Germline CDR1 and CDR2: SGHAT and FQNNGV. The V and J ends lost 0 bases and 7 bases respectively, with 9 bases between them. The CDR3 contains 13 residues. CDR3 amino acids: CASSLDRRGGYTF. The CDR3 nucleotides read TGTGCCAGCAGCTTAGATCGACGGGGTGGCTACACCTTC. Drawing the rest from reference TRBV11-2 and TRBJ1-2, the complete variable domain is EAGVAQSPRYKIIEKRQSVAFWCNPISGHATLYWYQQILGQGPKLLIQFQNNGVVDDSQLPKDRFSAERLKGVDSTLKIQPAKLEDSAVYLCASSLDRRGGYTFGSGTRLTVV.

The chain uses TRBV6-1 and TRBJ2-2, with a possible D match to TRBD1 (6 bases). The germline V gene has CDR1 MNHNS and CDR2 SASEGT. The V gene lost 7 bases and the J gene lost 0 bases, with 12 bases spanning the gap. There are 15 residues in the CDR3. CDR3 in DNA: TGTGCCAGCACTTCTTGGACAGCGAACACCGGGGAGCTGTTTTTT. Translation gives CASTSWTANTGELFF.

This clone was observed a few times. The chain has TRBV6-4 and TRBJ2-1, with 12 positions matching TRBD2. The length of the CDR3 is 14 residues. J was trimmed by 7 bases and V by 2 bases; bases with no gene match: 0. In germline, CDR1 is MRHNA, CDR2 SNTAGT. The CDR3 is CASSDGTSGNEQFF. Here the CDR3 DNA reads TGTGCCAGCAGTGACGGGACTAGCGGGAATGAGCAGTTCTTC.

Comment on this clone: At one boundary the junction diverges from the germline segment, which might be a read error. V usage is TRBV7-9 and J usage is TRBJ1-3, with 9 positions matching TRBD1. CDR3 size: 16 residues. CDR1 and CDR2 from the germline V gene are SEHNR and FQNEAQ (reference sequence). The CDR3 DNA is TGTGCCAGCAGCTTAATGGGACAGGGCCTTGGAGACACCATATATTTT. Translating gives CASSLMGQGLGDTIYF.

CDR3 amino acids: CASSGLAGTGPYEQYF. DNA for the CDR3: TGTGCCAGCAGTGGGTTAGCCGGGACAGGGCCTTACGAGCAGTACTTC. The chain is built from TRBV6-1 and TRBJ2-7; 9 nucleotides agree with TRBD1. The CDR3 runs to 16 residues. The germline V gene encodes CDR1 MNHNS and CDR2 SASEGT. After removal of 4 bases from V and 4 bases from J, the junction contained 11 bases not matched to a gene.

The V gene is TRBV30, the J gene TRBJ1-2; 7 bases agree with TRBD1. The CDR3 length is 13 residues. V lost 5 bases and J lost 4; bases outside the gene matches: 7. The germline V gene encodes CDR1 GTSNPN and CDR2 SVGIG (reference sequence). The DNA of the CDR3 is TGTGCCTGGTCTACTGACAGGGCCTATGGCTACACCTTC. The encoded protein is CAWSTDRAYGYTF.

The chain links TRBV28 to TRBJ2-2, with a tentative D call TRBD2 (6 bases). CDR1 and CDR2 from the germline V gene are MDHEN and SYDVKM. The CDR3 is 18 residues long. V lost 2 bases to trimming and J lost 3 bases, with 19 bases between them. CDR3 coding DNA: TGTGCCAGCAGTTTAGGCCCCTCGCGGGAAGGGGACACCGGGGAGCTGTTTTTT. Translating gives CASSLGPSREGDTGELFF.

The chain recombines TRBV11-2 with TRBJ2-5, with TRBD2 as a possible D gene (6 bases). The DNA matches TRBJ2-7 better at its end, which makes the J call doubtful. The V gene's germline CDR1 is SGHAT and CDR2 FQNNGV. CDR3 length: 14 residues. The CDR3 coding sequence is TGTGCCAGCAGCAACCCCGGGACTGCCTACGAGCAGTACTTC. Protein sequence: CASSNPGTAYEQYF.

The chain uses TRBV6-6 and TRBJ2-7, with D perhaps TRBD1 (6 bases). Germline V gene sequence: CDR1 MNHNY, CDR2 SVGAGI (reference sequence). The CDR3 contains 15 residues. V was cut by 6 bases and J by 6 bases, with 21 bases left in between. This chain's CDR3 is CASRPLTGSAVEQYF. DNA for the CDR3: TGTGCCAGCAGGCCTCTCACAGGGTCCGCGGTCGAGCAGTACTTC.

V is TRBV7-3 and J is TRBJ1-1; 7 bases are shared with TRBD1. Germline V gene data show CDR1 as SGHTA and CDR2 as FQGTGA. The CDR3 is 13 amino acids. V was pared by 3 bases and J by 3 bases, with 1 base of the junction left unmatched. The CDR3, as DNA: TGTGCCAGCAGCTTTCAGGGGGACACTGAAGCTTTCTTT. Translation: CASSFQGDTEAFF.

This clone appeared once. Other DNA sequences in the same sample also yield this CDR3. This chain links TRBV5-1 with TRBJ2-5; D is uncertain. The CDR3 spans 13 residues. The V and J ends lost 0 bases and 4 bases respectively, with 7 bases between them. Germline-derived CDR1 and CDR2 are SGHRS and YFSETQ. Written as DNA, the CDR3 is TGCGCCAGCAGCTTGGGTGGCGGAGAGACCCAGTACTTC. As protein: CASSLGGGETQYF. The full variable domain, in which reference TRBV5-1 and TRBJ2-5 provide the parts outside the CDR3, is KAGVTQTPRYLIKTRGQQVTLSCSPISGHRSVSWYQQTPGQGLQFLFEYFSETQRNKGNFPGRFSGRQFSNSRSEMNVSTLELGDSALYLCASSLGGGETQYFGPGTRLLVL.

The V call is TRBV7-8, the J call TRBJ1-4; D gene ambiguous. Trimming took 8 bases from V and 8 from J, leaving 15 bases between them. The V gene's germline CDR1 is SGHVS and CDR2 FQNEAQ. The CDR3 is made up of 13 amino acids. The CDR3, as DNA: TGTGCCAGCGGTCACGGGGTGCGGGAAAAACTGTTTTTT. It is translated as CASGHGVREKLFF.

A note on this clone: One junction end does not reproduce the germline sequence, and a read error may be involved. CDR3 sequence reads: CASSLGLAETYEQFF. The CDR3 DNA sequence: TGTGCTAGCAGCTTGGGACTAGCGGAAACCTATGAGCAGTTCTTC. This rearrangement joins TRBV7-7 to TRBJ2-1; 11 nucleotides align to TRBD2. The CDR3 has 15 amino acids. CDR1 and CDR2 from the germline V gene are SSHAT and FNYEAQ (reference sequence).

This sequence joins TRBV18 and TRBJ2-1; 8 positions match TRBD1. Germline values: CDR1 KGHSH, CDR2 LQKENI. The CDR3 sequence is 15 residues long. Unmatched junction bases numbered 9, after V lost 6 bases and J lost 5 bases. CDR3 nucleotide sequence: TGTGCCAGCTCTTCCGGACAGGGAGACCACAATGAGCAGTTCTTC. This sequence encodes CASSSGQGDHNEQFF.

DNA for the CDR3: TGCGCCAGCAGCTGGGACTTGGGGCAGCCCCAGCATTTT. Its translation: CASSWDLGQPQHF. The chain employs TRBV5-1 and TRBJ1-5, with D possibly matching TRBD1 (5 bases). Germline loops: CDR1 SGHRS, CDR2 YFSETQ. Trimming left V 3 bases short and J 7 bases short, with 11 bases between. The CDR3 length is 13 residues.

CDR3 sequence (DNA): TGTGCCAGCAGCCGTCAGGGAGGGAACACTGAAGCTTTCTTT. It codes for CASSRQGGNTEAFF. The rearrangement uses TRBV7-3 and TRBJ1-1; D might be TRBD1 (5 bases). CDR1 and CDR2 (germline): SGHTA, FQGTGA. V was trimmed by 5 bases and J by 1 base, leaving 11 bases between them. This CDR3 has 14 residues.

V is TRBV28 and J is TRBJ2-1; 9 bases are shared with TRBD1. Germline loops: CDR1 MDHEN, CDR2 SYDVKM. The CDR3 loop spans 15 amino acids. Germline trimming cut 6 bases from V and 7 bases from J; bases unmatched to any gene: 10. The DNA for the CDR3 is TGTGCCAGCAGGTCCACAGGGGGCGCGAGGAATGAGCAGTTCTTC. Residues: CASRSTGGARNEQFF.

The gene calls are TRBV29-1 and TRBJ1-1; the D gene is possibly TRBD1 (5 bases). The CDR3 totals 12 residues. V was cut by 7 bases and J by 8 bases, with 17 bases left in between. Germline V CDR1 and CDR2: SQVTM, ANQGSEA. Here the CDR3 DNA reads TGCAGCGCATCAGGGTCCGATCCAGAAGCTTTCTTT. This gives the protein CSASGSDPEAFF.

This clone was seen only a few times. V gene TRBV30 combines with J gene TRBJ1-2; 8 bases map to TRBD1. V gave up 2 bases and J gave up 7 bases; unmatched junction bases: 3. Germline V gene sequence: CDR1 GTSNPN, CDR2 SVGIG (reference sequence). The CDR3 is 12 amino acids. The CDR3 DNA reads as TGTGCCTGGAGTTTTACAGGGGGTGGCTACACCTTC. Translation: CAWSFTGGGYTF.

The V gene is TRBV11-1, the J gene TRBJ2-5; maybe TRBD2 (6 bases). CDR3 length: 13 residues. The germline CDR1 and CDR2 sequences are SGHAT and FQDESV (reference sequence). V lost 5 bases and J 5 bases, leaving 12 bases between the germline ends. The CDR3 DNA reads as TGTGCCAGCAGCCCCCGGGAGAGGGAGACCCAGTACTTC. It codes for CASSPRERETQYF. The whole variable domain, remainder taken from reference TRBV11-1 and TRBJ2-5, is EAEVAQSPRYKITEKSQAVAFWCDPISGHATLYWYRQILGQGPELLVQFQDESVVDDSQLPKDRFSAERLKGVDSTLKIQPAELGDSAMYLCASSPRERETQYFGPGTRLLVL.

The chain links TRBV27 to TRBJ1-4; 11 nucleotides align to TRBD1. Germline V gene sequence: CDR1 MNHEY, CDR2 SMNVEV (reference sequence). The J segment lost 10 bases and the V segment lost 11 bases, leaving 12 bases of the junction unmatched. The CDR3 is 14 amino acids. The CDR3 sequence: CAHHPGDRGVKLFF. CDR3 bases: TGTGCCCATCACCCGGGGGACAGGGGGGTAAAACTGTTTTTT.

This clone was observed a single time. The chain couples TRBV30 to TRBJ1-1, with a possible D match to TRBD1 (5 bases). V lost 7 bases, J lost 1 base, and 10 bases lay in between. The CDR3 sequence is 12 residues long. Germline V gene lookup returns CDR1 GTSNPN and CDR2 SVGIG (reference sequence). CDR3 DNA: TGTGCCTTCCTCGGGGGGAACACTGAAGCTTTCTTT. Protein product: CAFLGGNTEAFF. The whole variable domain, remainder taken from reference TRBV30 and TRBJ1-1, is SQTIHQWPATLVQPVGSPLSLECTVEGTSNPNLYWYRQAAGRGLQLLFYSVGIGQISSEVPQNLSASRPQDRQFILSSKKLLLSDSGFYLCAFLGGNTEAFFGQGTRLTVV.

The chain recombines TRBV25-1 with TRBJ2-1; 7 bases agree with TRBD2. The CDR3 consists of 16 residues. The V gene's germline CDR1 is MGHDK and CDR2 SYGVNS. Trimming at V came to 6 bases and at J to 3 bases, leaving 11 bases not matched to a gene. The CDR3 sequence: CASSPKGGGVYNEQFF. The CDR3 DNA is TGTGCCAGCAGCCCAAAGGGCGGGGGAGTCTACAATGAGCAGTTCTTC.

This clone has a single count. The chain links TRBV18 to TRBJ2-6; D perhaps matches TRBD2 (5 bases). Germline V lookup: CDR1 KGHSH, CDR2 LQKENI. The germline V and J ends were trimmed by 8 bases and 1 base, with 18 bases remaining between them. The CDR3 is 17 amino acids. The CDR3 sequence: CASGPGSPISGANVLTF. CDR3 in DNA: TGTGCCAGCGGGCCGGGGTCTCCAATTTCTGGGGCCAACGTCCTGACTTTC.

This clone was counted a few times. The CDR3 nucleotides are TGTGCCAGCAGCCAGAATGGCTACACCTTC. Protein sequence: CASSQNGYTF. J is TRBJ1-2 and V is TRBV6-6; D uncertain. The germline gives CDR1 MNHNY, CDR2 SVGAGI (reference sequence). The CDR3 sequence is 10 residues long. Trimming shortened V by 6 bases and J by 6 bases, and 5 bases separated the two germline ends.

This rearrangement joins TRBV7-6 to TRBJ1-4, with D hard to call. V shed 2 bases and J shed 7 bases, with 17 bases lying between them. Germline CDR1 reads SGHVS; CDR2 reads FNYEAQ. This CDR3 has 16 amino acids. In DNA, the CDR3 is TGTGCCAGCAGCTTATCAAAGGCCGTGGCGGGTGAAAAACTGTTTTTT. Amino acid sequence: CASSLSKAVAGEKLFF.

The chain is built from TRBV29-1 and TRBJ2-2; 7 bases are shared with TRBD1. The CDR3 is made up of 15 amino acids. Looked up from germline, CDR1 is SQVTM and CDR2 is ANQGSEA. V lost 7 bases to trimming and J lost 1 base; unmatched junction nucleotides: 9. The CDR3 coding sequence is TGCAGCGAACCTAGAGACAGGGAGAACACCGGGGAGCTGTTTTTT. This encodes CSEPRDRENTGELFF.

The V call is TRBV12-5, the J call TRBJ2-7; D uncertain. V was trimmed by 5 bases and J by 6 bases, leaving 11 bases between them. Per the germline V gene, CDR1 is LGHNT and CDR2 is FRNRAP. The CDR3 has 12 amino acids. CDR3 in amino acids: CASGNSGPEQYF. CDR3 sequence (DNA): TGTGCTAGTGGTAACTCGGGTCCCGAGCAGTACTTC.